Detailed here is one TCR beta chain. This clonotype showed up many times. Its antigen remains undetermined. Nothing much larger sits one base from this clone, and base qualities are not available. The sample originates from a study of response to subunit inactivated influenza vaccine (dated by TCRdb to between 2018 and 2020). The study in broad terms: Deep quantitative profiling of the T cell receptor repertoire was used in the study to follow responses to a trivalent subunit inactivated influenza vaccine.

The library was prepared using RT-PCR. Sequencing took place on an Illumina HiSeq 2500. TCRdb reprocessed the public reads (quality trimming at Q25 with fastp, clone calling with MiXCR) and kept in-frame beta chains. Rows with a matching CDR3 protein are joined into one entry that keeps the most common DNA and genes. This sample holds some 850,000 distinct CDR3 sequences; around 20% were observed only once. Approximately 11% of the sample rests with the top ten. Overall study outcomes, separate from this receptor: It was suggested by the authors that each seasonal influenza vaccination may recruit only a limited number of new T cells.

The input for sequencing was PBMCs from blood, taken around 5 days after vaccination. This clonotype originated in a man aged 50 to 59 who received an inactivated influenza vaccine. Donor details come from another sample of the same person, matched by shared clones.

The CDR3 region: CASSPRPTLSYEQYF. The bases are TGTGCCAGCAGCCCACGACCGACATTATCCTACGAGCAGTACTTC. The chain couples TRBV7-2 to TRBJ2-7; too little of a D gene remains to name it. Spanning cysteine to phenylalanine, the CDR3 consists of 15 amino acids. Only the CDR3 portion is preserved as DNA: 45 bases, with reading frame beginning at the first base. At the junction V is shortened by 5 bases and J by 1 base, with 15 bases in between. CDR1 and CDR2 are read off the germline V gene as SGHTA and FQGNSA.